This TCR beta chain was found in a study of T cell responses to AZD1222 COVID-19 vaccine (dated by TCRdb to the early 2020s). Looking at the study overall: AZD1222 recipients with second doses at about 4 weeks or about 12 weeks were pooled, because spike-specific TCR depth and breadth did not differ between schedules. TCR sequencing covered fewer than 250 trial participants: approximately 200 given two doses of AZD1222 and 26 given two doses of MenACWY control vaccine. Trial participants were enrolled by age into subgroups of 18-55, 56-69 and 70-plus years, and about 150, 27 and 61 TCR-sequenced participants, respectively, were included in these subgroups. What the study reported, not specific to this receptor: Because no day 14 peak-response samples were available, repertoires were characterized only after the peak T cell response. Epitopes outside the regions mutated in the B.1.351 and B.1.1.7 variants were reportedly recognized by nearly half of the unique spike-specific TCRs. In the small 56-69-year group, the increase in depth fell short of significance, most likely because of low power. Participants were mostly white British, with more females than males. The authors suggested clonal diversity may have been underestimated. The whole spike protein was spanned by vaccine-associated CD4 TCRs, and dominant responses were seen in regions 160-218 and 743-854. After two AZD1222 doses, both the breadth and the depth of spike-specific TCRs were significantly higher than at day 0 and than in MenACWY recipients. Conclusions about previously exposed vaccinees were limited because only 6 or 7 AZD1222 recipients were SARS-CoV-2 seropositive at baseline.

The CDR3 regions of human TCRbeta chains were analyzed by immunosequencing. Concerning the study's data processing: Repertoire TCRs were checked for matches against a reference library of SARS-CoV-2-specific TCRs that had been generated using the MIRA antigen-specificity platform. Breadth meant the fraction of unique TCRs that were SARS-CoV-2-associated, whereas depth meant the fraction of total T cells that were SARS-CoV-2-associated. Using the MIRA data, every spike-specific TCR was mapped to the spike region that the TCR reacted to and assigned to either a CD4 or a CD8 class. Log10-transformed breadth and depth values were compared by one-way ANOVA with Sidak's multiple comparisons tests. Entries here come from immuneACCESS through TCRdb and include only in-frame sequences with V and J called. Some clones fail to appear in such tables; in the studies checked, an unresolved V gene covers under half of the shortfall, and the cause of the remainder is unknown. D and trimming were read from the DNA, whereas the V and J calls and clone size are those reported in that table. Here the sample has 100,000 to 150,000 clones; about nine tenths occur a single time. The ten largest clonotypes hold approximately 8% of the sample.

What this sample's time point label stands for: baseline before first vaccination. Vaccinee samples were obtained from the UK trials COV001 and COV002, which included a single-blind randomized controlled phase 2/3 trial of AZD1222 (ChAdOx1 nCoV-19) in healthy adults. Trial participant PBMC samples were collected at day 0 and day 28 after the second dose for TCRbeta chain sequencing. A remark on this clone: The antigen this receptor binds is unknown. No qualities accompany the bases; no much larger clone lies one base away.

Looking up the germline V gene yields CDR1 SNHLY and CDR2 FYNNEI. V trim: 6 bases; J trim: 2 bases; unmatched bases: 8. The CDR3 spans 16 residues, from the cysteine through the phenylalanine. Of all the DNA, just the CDR3 is kept, 48 bases in frame from base 1. The rearranged chain carries TRBV2 and TRBJ1-2; TRBD1 lines up with 11 middle nucleotides. This sample comprised peripheral blood, obtained on day 0 of AZD1222 vaccination. This receptor was taken from an adult in good health. The sequenced DNA is TGTGCCAGCAGATCCAGGACAGGGGGCAGGAACTATGGCTACACCTTC. The encoded protein is CASRSRTGGRNYGYTF.